A single sample gave rise to the 31 T cell receptor beta chains below, sequenced in a study of T cell responses to AZD1222 COVID-19 vaccine. Clones were read by immunoSEQ multiplex PCR, and TCRdb kept only the in-frame ones, dropping some. The profile shows 90,000 to 120,000 clones, about 93% of them singletons. The specimen was peripheral blood, collected on day 0 of AZD1222 vaccination. The receptors here all came from an adult in good health.

The CDR3, as DNA: TGTGCCAGCCAAGGACTAGCAGAGGGTAATGAGCAGTTCTTC. Translation gives CASQGLAEGNEQFF. The chain links TRBV2 to TRBJ2-1, with 8 bases fitting TRBD2. Trimming removed 8 bases from V and 7 bases from J; junction bases left unmatched: 10. Per germline, CDR1 SNHLY and CDR2 FYNNEI. There are 14 residues in the CDR3.

Details on this clone: An end of the junction differs from the germline gene, which may be a read error. The V gene is TRBV11-3, the J gene TRBJ1-2, with 10 bases lining up with TRBD1. Looked up from germline, CDR1 is SGHNT and CDR2 is YENEEA. This CDR3 contains 16 residues. The CDR3, as DNA: TGTGCCAGCAGCGTAGACCGGGACAGGGGTTTCTATGGCTACACCTTC. Amino acids: CASSVDRDRGFYGYTF.

The chain couples TRBV19 to TRBJ1-1; 10 bases agree with TRBD1. J was trimmed by 2 bases and V by 3 bases; bases with no gene match: 3. The germline gives CDR1 LNHDA, CDR2 SQIVND (reference sequence). The CDR3 length is 15 residues. The CDR3 region is CASSIDRGHNTEAFF. CDR3 in DNA: TGTGCCAGTAGTATTGACAGGGGGCACAACACTGAAGCTTTCTTT. The variable domain in full, completed from reference TRBV19 and TRBJ1-1, reads DGGITQSPKYLFRKEGQNVTLSCEQNLNHDAMYWYRQDPGQGLRLIYYSQIVNDFQKGDIAEGYSVSREKKESFPLTVTSAQKNPTAFYLCASSIDRGHNTEAFFGQGTRLTVV.

The chain recombines TRBV2 with TRBJ1-2; D remains unclear. Trimming took off 5 bases at V and 2 bases at J, with 12 bases between the two ends. In germline, CDR1 is SNHLY, CDR2 FYNNEI. CDR3 length: 14 amino acids. The CDR3 sequence: CASSLQQSNYGYTF. CDR3 sequence (DNA): TGTGCCAGCAGTTTACAGCAATCCAACTATGGCTACACCTTC.

The genes are TRBV20-1 and TRBJ1-1, with D unclear. CDR3 length: 11 residues. V lost 4 bases and J 3 bases, leaving 6 bases between the germline ends. Germline CDR1 reads DFQATT; CDR2 reads SNEGSKA (reference sequence). In DNA, the CDR3 is TGCAGTGCTATTGCGCACACTGAAGCTTTCTTT. Protein product: CSAIAHTEAFF.

The gene calls are TRBV19 and TRBJ1-1, with unresolved D. This CDR3 is built from 14 residues. V was shortened by 0 bases and J by 4 bases, with 9 bases between the two germline ends. The V gene's germline CDR1 is LNHDA and CDR2 SQIVND (reference sequence). CDR3 amino acids: CASSIDGDITEAFF. The CDR3 DNA reads as TGTGCCAGTAGTATAGATGGCGACATCACTGAAGCTTTCTTT.

This chain links TRBV18 with TRBJ1-4; TRBD1 matches at 9 bases. The CDR3 sequence is 16 residues long. The trim removed 4 bases at V and 8 bases at J, leaving 11 bases unmatched. From germline, CDR1 is KGHSH and CDR2 LQKENI. The CDR3 DNA reads as TGTGCCAGCTCACTAACCACGGACAGGGGCGGGGAAAAACTGTTTTTT. It specifies CASSLTTDRGGEKLFF.

Concerning this clone itself: Because the CDR3's place on the DNA is in doubt, the DNA is left out and the CDR3 is given as listed by TCRdb. The rearrangement links TRBV21-1 to TRBJ1-1. TRBV21-1 is flagged as a pseudogene. With termini counted, the CDR3 has 15 amino acids. The CDR3 sequence: CASSKVGPGNTEAFF.

The chain combines TRBV27 with TRBJ2-7; D gene uncertain. Trimming pared 0 bases from V and 2 bases from J, leaving 5 bases between. This CDR3 contains 13 residues. Germline values: CDR1 MNHEY, CDR2 SMNVEV (reference sequence). CDR3 loop: CASSLSPPYEQYF. CDR3 nucleotide sequence: TGTGCCAGCAGTTTATCGCCGCCCTACGAGCAGTACTTC.

The CDR3 spells CASSFLTGEKLFF. As DNA, the CDR3 is TGTGCCAGCAGCTTCCTGACAGGGGAAAAACTGTTTTTT. The chain couples TRBV7-6 to TRBJ1-4, with 7 bases identical to TRBD1. With V trimmed by 3 bases and J by 8 bases, 3 bases remained unmatched. This CDR3 spans 13 amino acids. Germline V gene lookup returns CDR1 SGHVS and CDR2 FNYEAQ.

This clone appeared a single time. The chain links TRBV19 to TRBJ1-3; weak D call: TRBD1 (6 bases). The length of the CDR3 is 15 residues. Germline CDR1 LNHDA, CDR2 SQIVND (reference sequence). Trimming shortened V by 2 bases and J by 5 bases, and 13 bases separated the two germline ends. The CDR3 DNA reads as TGTGCCAGTAGTATATCGGACAGATCTAGAAACACCATATATTTT. Residues: CASSISDRSRNTIYF.

This chain joins TRBV4-1 and TRBJ1-2, with a weak D call TRBD1 (5 bases). The CDR3 is 14 amino acids. Germline V gives CDR1 MGHRA, CDR2 YSYEKL. V lost 3 bases and J lost 9, with 17 bases in between. The CDR3 coding sequence is TGCGCCAGCAGCCAGGATCGGGGGTCTATTCGCTACACCTTC. Amino acid sequence: CASSQDRGSIRYTF.

J is TRBJ1-1 and V is TRBV28, with D tentatively TRBD1 (5 bases). The CDR3 covers 16 residues. V was shortened by 3 bases and J by 0 bases, with 14 bases between the two germline ends. CDR1 MDHEN and CDR2 SYDVKM come from the germline V gene. This CDR3 reads CASSFPGVIMNTEAFF. CDR3 DNA: TGTGCCAGCAGTTTTCCGGGGGTTATCATGAACACTGAAGCTTTCTTT.

This chain uses TRBV11-2 with TRBJ1-3; D is perhaps TRBD1 (5 bases). This CDR3 region has 16 residues. In germline, CDR1 is SGHAT, CDR2 FQNNGV. V dropped 1 base and J dropped 0 bases, with 10 bases sitting between them. The chain's CDR3 is CASSLARGSSGNTIYF. Here the CDR3 DNA reads TGTGCCAGCAGCTTAGCCCGGGGGAGCTCTGGAAACACCATATATTTT. Drawing the rest from reference TRBV11-2 and TRBJ1-3, the complete variable domain is EAGVAQSPRYKIIEKRQSVAFWCNPISGHATLYWYQQILGQGPKLLIQFQNNGVVDDSQLPKDRFSAERLKGVDSTLKIQPAKLEDSAVYLCASSLARGSSGNTIYFGEGSWLTVV.

V and J are TRBV6-5 and TRBJ2-5, with TRBD1 as a possible D gene (6 bases). Germline V gene data show CDR1 as MNHEY and CDR2 as SVGAGI. V lost 2 bases and J 2 bases, leaving 9 bases between the germline ends. This CDR3 region has 14 residues. CDR3 protein: CASSYRGSQETQYF. CDR3 bases: TGTGCCAGCAGTTACAGGGGGAGTCAAGAGACCCAGTACTTC.

Written as DNA, the CDR3 is TGTGCCAGTAGTTTGACAGGGGGCTCTGGAAACACCATATATTTT. As protein: CASSLTGGSGNTIYF. This chain connects TRBV19 to TRBJ1-3, with 9 bases fitting TRBD1. CDR1 is LNHDA, CDR2 SQIVND, per germline (reference sequence). This CDR3 has 15 residues. With V trimmed by 5 bases and J by 0 bases, 2 bases remained unmatched.

This chain links TRBV10-3 with TRBJ2-1; 11 bases line up with TRBD1. The germline V gene encodes CDR1 ENHRY and CDR2 SYGVKD. The length of the CDR3 is 16 residues. J lost 3 bases, V lost 3 bases, and 4 bases had no gene match. This CDR3 is CAISDQDRGLYNEQFF. As DNA, the CDR3 is TGTGCCATCAGTGACCAGGACAGGGGGCTCTACAATGAGCAGTTCTTC.

The chain recombines TRBV7-3 with TRBJ1-5; D unresolved. The CDR3 is made up of 13 amino acids. Per germline, CDR1 SGHTA and CDR2 FQGTGA. V dropped 1 base and J dropped 4 bases, with 5 bases sitting between them. For the CDR3, the DNA is TGTGCCAGCAGCTTAAACCTTAATCAGCCCCAGCATTTT. Its protein is CASSLNLNQPQHF.

V is TRBV5-1 and J is TRBJ1-1; 8 nucleotides align to TRBD1. V shed 7 bases, J shed 1 base, and the junction held 15 bases outside the gene matches. Germline CDR1 is SGHRS and CDR2 is YFSETQ. The CDR3 totals 17 residues. The CDR3 sequence: CASSTDIPGGWNTEAFF. CDR3 nucleotide sequence: TGCGCCAGCTCCACTGACATCCCAGGGGGCTGGAACACTGAAGCTTTCTTT.

The chain is built from TRBV2 and TRBJ2-7; 12 positions agree with TRBD2. The J segment lost 5 bases and the V segment lost 7 bases, leaving 9 bases of the junction unmatched. The CDR3 contains 15 residues. Germline CDR1 SNHLY, CDR2 FYNNEI. The DNA of the CDR3 is TGTGCCAGCATCCTCTCCGGACTAGCGGGAAACGAGCAGTACTTC. Translated: CASILSGLAGNEQYF.

V and J are TRBV29-1 and TRBJ1-5, with 8 bases aligning to TRBD1. Germline loops: CDR1 SQVTM, CDR2 ANQGSEA. V shed 6 bases, J shed 5 bases, and the junction held 6 bases outside the gene matches. This CDR3 has 13 residues. CDR3 bases: TGCAGCGTCAGGGGGCGAGGGGATCAGCCCCAGCATTTT. Translated: CSVRGRGDQPQHF.

The CDR3 here is CASSGDGRYGYTF. The CDR3 nucleotides are TGTGCCAGCAGTGGGGACGGGAGGTATGGCTACACCTTC. This chain links TRBV25-1 with TRBJ1-2; D is possibly TRBD1 (5 bases). Germline CDR1 and CDR2: MGHDK and SYGVNS. This CDR3 is built from 13 residues. V shed 4 bases and J shed 5 bases, with 11 bases lying between them.

The J gene is TRBJ1-1, the V gene TRBV7-9, with D perhaps matching TRBD1 (6 bases). The V gene lost 2 bases and the J gene lost 1 base, with 11 bases spanning the gap. Germline values: CDR1 SEHNR, CDR2 FQNEAQ (reference sequence). The length of the CDR3 is 15 residues. DNA for the CDR3: TGTGCCAGCAGCTTATTGGGGGCGGGGAACACTGAAGCTTTCTTT. This codes for CASSLLGAGNTEAFF.

This clone was picked up one time. This chain links TRBV9 with TRBJ2-1; D perhaps matches TRBD2 (6 bases). Germline loops: CDR1 SGDLS, CDR2 YYNGEE. CDR3 size: 15 residues. Trimming removed 0 bases from V and 2 bases from J, with 9 bases in between. This chain's CDR3 is CASSVDSGPYNEQFF. CDR3 sequence (DNA): TGTGCCAGCAGCGTAGATAGCGGACCCTACAATGAGCAGTTCTTC.

This chain links TRBV4-3 with TRBJ2-4; possibly TRBD2 for D (5 bases). The CDR3 is 15 amino acids. CDR1 and CDR2 from the germline V gene are LGHNA and YSLEER. V shed 0 bases and J shed 0 bases, with 6 bases lying between them. In nucleotides, the CDR3 is TGCGCCAGCAGCCAAGATCGGGGAGCCAAAAACATTCAGTACTTC. It specifies CASSQDRGAKNIQYF.

The gene calls are TRBV7-9 and TRBJ2-1; TRBD2 matches at 16 bases. Per germline, CDR1 SEHNR and CDR2 FQNEAQ (reference sequence). V lost 1 base to trimming and J lost 10 bases; unmatched junction nucleotides: 1. This CDR3 is 15 amino acids long. For the CDR3, the DNA is TGTGCCAGCAGCTTAGAGGGACTAGCGGGAGGGGAGCAGTTCTTC. This encodes CASSLEGLAGGEQFF.

This clone turned up a few times. CDR3 DNA sequence: TGCGCCAGCAGCCAGATGGACAGGCTAAATGAAAAACTGTTTTTT. Translating it yields CASSQMDRLNEKLFF. The V and J genes are TRBV4-1 and TRBJ1-4; 7 bases line up with TRBD1. The CDR3 loop spans 15 amino acids. The V gene's germline CDR1 is MGHRA and CDR2 YSYEKL. Trimming cost V 3 bases and J 5 bases; bases outside gene matches: 6.

The chain joins TRBV28 to TRBJ1-2; D possibly corresponds to TRBD1 (5 bases). V was clipped by 2 bases and J by 8 bases, with 12 bases between them. In germline, CDR1 is MDHEN, CDR2 SYDVKM. The CDR3 length is 13 residues. Written as DNA, the CDR3 is TGTGCCAGCAGTTTACGGGGCCGGTGGGGCTACACCTTC. Protein: CASSLRGRWGYTF.

This chain uses TRBV6-5 with TRBJ1-2; D perhaps matches TRBD1 (5 bases). Trimming stripped 0 bases from V and 3 bases from J, with 14 bases between. The CDR3 spans 16 residues. Looked up from germline, CDR1 is MNHEY and CDR2 is SVGAGI. The CDR3 sequence: CASSYSSGIGYYGYTF. The DNA for the CDR3 is TGTGCCAGCAGTTACTCGTCAGGGATCGGCTACTATGGCTACACCTTC.

The chain recombines TRBV6-2 or TRBV6-3 with TRBJ2-2; 10 positions match TRBD2. The V segment lost 6 bases and the J segment 6 bases; nucleotides outside the gene matches: 10. The V gene's germline CDR1 is MNHEY and CDR2 SVGEGT. This CDR3 spans 16 amino acids. The CDR3 loop is CASSLPGTSVPGELFF. DNA for the CDR3: TGTGCCAGCAGCCTTCCCGGGACTAGCGTACCCGGGGAGCTGTTTTTT.

V usage is TRBV4-3 and J usage is TRBJ2-7; 11 nucleotides line up with TRBD1. Per germline, CDR1 LGHNA and CDR2 YSLEER. Trimming at V came to 0 bases and at J to 2 bases, leaving 3 bases not matched to a gene. The CDR3 runs to 16 residues. The CDR3 loop is CASSQEDRGLTYEQYF. CDR3 bases: TGCGCCAGCAGCCAAGAGGACAGGGGGCTAACCTACGAGCAGTACTTC.